Each of the 21 T cell receptor beta chains below was sequenced from the same sample in a study of Ad26.COV2.S vaccination and SARS-CoV-2 variants. Treatment defined: approximately 18 received Ad26.COV2.S at low or high dose, single or two shots; 5 received placebo; per-sample allocation not given. The samples were gathered on day 63 after the first injection of vaccine or placebo. Assay used: immunoSEQ multiplex PCR; TCRdb lists only in-frame clones, some missing. The sample includes 250,000 or so clones, roughly 87% of them seen just once. The sample consisted of peripheral blood, taken in a trial of Ad26.COV2.S vaccine versus placebo. The source is a person between 18 and 59 years old who received the Ad26.COV2.S COVID-19 vaccine or a placebo.

The chain carries TRBV7-9 and TRBJ2-5, with a weak D call TRBD2 (5 bases). The CDR3 sequence is 14 residues long. Germline values: CDR1 SEHNR, CDR2 FQNEAQ (reference sequence). Between the trimmed V and J ends, which lost 4 bases and 5 bases, there was a span of 14 bases. This CDR3 is CASSSGLLGETQYF. Written as DNA, the CDR3 is TGTGCCAGCAGCTCCGGACTTCTTGGGGAGACCCAGTACTTC.

Here the CDR3 reads CASSLTFSQSSYNEQFF. CDR3 coding DNA: TGTGCCAGCAGCTTAACTTTCTCGCAGAGCTCCTACAATGAGCAGTTCTTC. J is TRBJ2-1 and V is TRBV7-3; D is ambiguous. The CDR3 contains 17 residues. The germline CDR1 and CDR2 sequences are SGHTA and FQGTGA. V was clipped by 0 bases and J by 0 bases, with 12 bases between them. Drawing the rest from reference TRBV7-3 and TRBJ2-1, the complete variable domain is GAGVSQTPSNKVTEKGKYVELRCDPISGHTALYWYRQSLGQGPEFLIYFQGTGAADDSGLPNDRFFAVRPEGSVSTLKIQRTERGDSAVYLCASSLTFSQSSYNEQFFGPGTRLTVL.

The chain combines TRBV19 with TRBJ2-2; 8 bases are shared with TRBD2. CDR3 size: 14 residues. V trimming: 6 bases; J trimming: 6 bases; junction bases outside the gene matches: 6. Germline lookup yields CDR1 LNHDA and CDR2 SQIVND (reference sequence). The CDR3 is CASREAGVAGELFF. CDR3 bases: TGTGCCAGTAGAGAAGCGGGGGTTGCCGGGGAGCTGTTTTTT.

The chain links TRBV5-1 to TRBJ2-5; 8 bases are a match to TRBD2. The V gene's germline CDR1 is SGHRS and CDR2 YFSETQ. The CDR3 has 15 residues. The trim removed 2 bases at V and 5 bases at J, leaving 8 bases unmatched. Here the CDR3 reads CASSFRETSEETQYF. The DNA of the CDR3 is TGCGCCAGCAGCTTTCGAGAGACTAGCGAGGAGACCCAGTACTTC.

This rearrangement joins TRBV3-1 (or the pseudogene TRBV3-2) to TRBJ2-1; D may match TRBD1 or TRBD2 (5 bases each). The CDR3 totals 18 residues. CDR1 and CDR2 (germline): LGHDT, YNNKEL (reference sequence). V shed 6 bases and J shed 3 bases, with 24 bases lying between them. CDR3 in DNA: TGTGCCAGCAGTTTCAGGGCCCTTACTAGGGGAGTCTACAATGAGCAGTTCTTC. Its protein product is CASSFRALTRGVYNEQFF.

CDR3 region: CASSIRKGAGGHGNTEAFF. In DNA, the CDR3 is TGTGCCAGTAGTATACGGAAGGGGGCAGGGGGCCACGGGAACACTGAAGCTTTCTTT. The rearrangement uses TRBV19 and TRBJ1-1; 8 bases match TRBD1. Germline CDR1 and CDR2: LNHDA and SQIVND (reference sequence). The CDR3 length is 19 residues. V gave up 2 bases and J gave up 1 base; unmatched junction bases: 15.

V usage is TRBV7-2 and J usage is TRBJ2-7; TRBD1 is a possible D gene (6 bases). V was shortened by 1 base and J by 6 bases, with 13 bases between the two germline ends. The CDR3 contains 14 residues. CDR1 is SGHTA and CDR2 is FQGNSA in the germline V gene. The CDR3 nucleotides read TGTGCCAGCAGCTTAGTTCCAGGGGTTCGCGAGCAGTACTTC. Encoded protein: CASSLVPGVREQYF.

The chain couples TRBV9 to TRBJ2-1; TRBD1 is a possible D gene (5 bases). Germline CDR1 and CDR2: SGDLS and YYNGEE. This CDR3 contains 15 residues. V gave up 6 bases and J gave up 0 bases, with 13 bases separating them. The CDR3 reads CASTQGPHSYNEQFF. The CDR3 nucleotides are TGTGCCAGCACGCAGGGCCCCCACTCCTACAATGAGCAGTTCTTC. The whole variable domain, filled in from reference TRBV9 and TRBJ2-1, reads DSGVTQTPKHLITATGQRVTLRCSPRSGDLSVYWYQQSLDQGLQFLIQYYNGEERAKGNILERFSAQQFPDLHSELNLSSLELGDSALYFCASTQGPHSYNEQFFGPGTRLTVL.

The chain is built from TRBV6-5 and TRBJ1-2; no clear D. The V end lost 6 bases, the J end lost 5 bases, and 10 bases lay between the germline ends. This CDR3 has 12 residues. CDR1 and CDR2 from the germline V gene are MNHEY and SVGAGI. In DNA, the CDR3 is TGTGCCAGCAGGAAACAGAGTTATGGCTACACCTTC. Its protein is CASRKQSYGYTF.

This chain joins TRBV5-1 and TRBJ2-2; D is possibly TRBD2 (6 bases). V lost 4 bases and J lost 4, with 17 bases in between. This CDR3 is 16 amino acids long. Germline V gene sequence: CDR1 SGHRS, CDR2 YFSETQ. The CDR3 coding sequence is TGCGCCAGCAGCCAAGAAACCGGGACTCTCACCGGGGAGCTGTTTTTT. Translating gives CASSQETGTLTGELFF.

This rearrangement joins TRBV19 to TRBJ2-1, with 8 bases fitting TRBD2. The CDR3 is made up of 11 amino acids. The germline V gene encodes CDR1 LNHDA and CDR2 SQIVND (reference sequence). CDR3 sequence (DNA): TGTGCTAGCGGGACTTACAATGAGCAGTTCTTC. This codes for CASGTYNEQFF. Complete variable domain (other parts from reference TRBV19 and TRBJ2-1): DGGITQSPKYLFRKEGQNVTLSCEQNLNHDAMYWYRQDPGQGLRLIYYSQIVNDFQKGDIAEGYSVSREKKESFPLTVTSAQKNPTAFYLCASGTYNEQFFGPGTRLTVL.

This sequence joins TRBV10-3 and TRBJ2-7; 9 bases agree with TRBD1. The CDR3 contains 14 residues. Losses at the gene ends were 3 bases for V and 5 bases for J; bases not matched to a gene: 5. The germline CDR1 and CDR2 sequences are ENHRY and SYGVKD. The CDR3 here is CAISDLDRGHEQYF. CDR3 DNA: TGTGCCATCAGTGACTTGGACAGGGGCCACGAGCAGTACTTC.

The chain employs TRBV11-3 and TRBJ1-1, with unresolved D. CDR1 and CDR2 from the germline V gene are SGHNT and YENEEA. The CDR3 has 13 residues. The V end was cut by 3 bases, the J end by 4 bases, with 9 bases between. The CDR3 is CASSFNWGTEAFF. CDR3 bases: TGTGCCAGCAGCTTTAATTGGGGCACTGAAGCTTTCTTT.

The V gene is TRBV7-9, the J gene TRBJ2-3; the match to TRBD2 covers 8 bases. This CDR3 contains 15 residues. V shed 4 bases and J 2 bases; nucleotides not matched to a gene: 5. The germline V gene encodes CDR1 SEHNR and CDR2 FQNEAQ (reference sequence). In DNA form, the CDR3 reads TGTGCCAGCAGCTACACTAGCGGCAACACAGATACGCAGTATTTT. Protein product: CASSYTSGNTDTQYF.

The gene calls are TRBV24-1 and TRBJ2-2, with 10 bases identical to TRBD2. Germline assignment: CDR1 KGHDR and CDR2 SFDVKD. Unmatched junction bases numbered 4, after V lost 4 bases and J lost 6 bases. The CDR3 has 15 amino acids. CDR3 DNA sequence: TGTGCCACCAGTGAATCTAGCGGGAGTCCCGGGGAGCTGTTTTTT. It codes for CATSESSGSPGELFF.

The V call is TRBV21-1, the J call TRBJ2-7; the table assigns TRBD2, which was not confirmed against the DNA. TRBV21-1 has pseudogene status. CDR3 length: 15 amino acids. The CDR3, as DNA: TGTGCCAGCAGCAAATTGGTAACTACTAACTACGAGCAGTACGTC. It translates to CASSKLVTTNYEQYV.

The rearrangement links TRBV11-2 to TRBJ1-1; 7 nucleotides align to TRBD1. Germline trimming cut 3 bases from V and 3 bases from J; bases unmatched to any gene: 4. Germline CDR1 and CDR2: SGHAT and FQNNGV. The CDR3 has 14 amino acids. CDR3 loop: CASSFDRVYTEAFF. CDR3 bases: TGTGCCAGCAGCTTCGACAGGGTCTACACTGAAGCTTTCTTT.

CDR3 DNA: TGTGCTAGTGTCAACGGACACCCGAACACTGAAGCTTTCTTT. Protein: CASVNGHPNTEAFF. The V call is TRBV12-5, the J call TRBJ1-1; a possible D gene is TRBD1 (5 bases). V lost 7 bases to trimming and J lost 1 base, with 13 bases between them. CDR1 and CDR2 from the germline V gene are LGHNT and FRNRAP. This CDR3 has 14 residues.

This chain uses TRBV30 with TRBJ2-7; D remains ambiguous. From germline, CDR1 is GTSNPN and CDR2 SVGIG (reference sequence). This CDR3 spans 12 amino acids. The V and J ends lost 0 bases and 0 bases respectively, with 3 bases between them. CDR3 coding DNA: TGTGCCTGGAGTGTAGTCTCCTACGAGCAGTACTTC. Encoded protein: CAWSVVSYEQYF.

This chain uses TRBV4-1 with TRBJ1-2; D unresolved. The CDR3 loop spans 14 amino acids. V was shortened by 0 bases and J by 4 bases, with 9 bases between the two germline ends. Germline assignment: CDR1 MGHRA and CDR2 YSYEKL. CDR3 loop: CASSQDRGAYGYTF. The CDR3 DNA reads as TGCGCCAGCAGCCAAGATCGGGGAGCCTATGGCTACACCTTC.

The chain carries TRBV4-2 and TRBJ2-2, with TRBD2 matching 13 bases. This CDR3 spans 19 amino acids. The junction had 11 bases not matched to a gene; V was cut back by 0 bases and J by 7 bases. CDR1 LGHNA and CDR2 YNFKEQ come from the germline V gene. CDR3 coding DNA: TGTGCCAGCAGCCAAGATCGGGGACCACTAGCGGGGGGGATCGGGGAGCTGTTTTTT. Residues: CASSQDRGPLAGGIGELFF.